This T cell receptor beta chain is from a study of cytomegalovirus exposure and HLA in healthy donors. As for the study in general: Prior work identified around 120 million unique TCR beta sequences in some 180 million T cells.

Study results and caveats: Indistinguishable V segments, including TRBV6-2 and TRBV6-3, were excluded. Near-uniform donor sequencing depth was presumed by presence/absence analyses. The number of N-insertions in an Asian-associated ancestry cluster was reportedly below the approximately 680-donor mean in a later analysis.

Only a few counts were recorded for this clone. Its antigen is not identified. Trimming pared 6 bases from V and 8 bases from J, leaving 16 bases between. The germline gives CDR1 SGHTA, CDR2 FQGTGA. The CDR3 consists of 13 residues. Vbeta (60) and Jbeta (13) primers were used in the PCR. The repertoire was sequenced with immunoSEQ multiplex PCR; TCRdb's copy has only in-frame clones and lacks some. The sample carries fewer than 200,000 clones, around 84% recorded once. The rearrangement links TRBV7-3 to TRBJ1-1; D is perhaps TRBD1 (5 bases). Sequenced material: PBMCs. The clonotype was recovered from a young man in good health and CMV-seropositive. DNA for the CDR3: TGTGCCAGCAGACCAACAGGATTGGGGGAAGCTTTCTTT. Protein: CASRPTGLGEAFF.